This T cell receptor beta chain originates from a study of CD8+ T cells in alopecia areata. Whole-study findings and limits: Because of a solitary nonresponder, the connection of baseline CD8+ expansion to response stays uncertain. Patients showed less clear TCR sequence sharing than mice, possibly partly because of HLA diversity.

With regard to this clone: Its cognate antigen is unknown.

The treatment was: oral pan-JAK inhibitor, 5-10 mg twice daily. Lesional scalp tissue (obtained by punch biopsy) and peripheral blood were collected from alopecia areata patients. PBMCs were stained for CD3, CD4 and CD8, and CD4+ and CD8+ T cells were sorted. cDNA serving as the sequencing template came from extracted, reverse transcribed RNA. Profiled with immunoSEQ multiplex PCR; TCRdb holds only in-frame clones, not every one. The sample gives 85,000 to 110,000 clones, 65% to 90% of which show up once; around 10% is in the top ten. The CDR3 has 13 amino acids. Per the germline V gene, CDR1 is PRHDT and CDR2 is FYEKMQ (reference sequence). Trimming cost V 1 base and J 7 bases, with 10 bases left between them.

The clonotype comes from a human donor with alopecia areata. The rearrangement joins TRBV13 to TRBJ1-1; weak D call: TRBD1 (5 bases). Here the sequenced sample was CD8+ T cells sorted from blood, taken at approximately week 31, from a patient treated with tofacitinib. The CDR3 here is CASSLVGRGEAFF. CDR3 bases: TGTGCCAGCAGCTTAGTAGGTAGGGGTGAAGCTTTCTTT.